Sequencing of this TCR beta chain was carried out in a study of T cells in Graves' hyperthyroidism and ophthalmopathy. About the study: Pretreatment peripheral blood was obtained at initial diagnosis.

V was trimmed by 4 bases and J by 6 bases, leaving 11 bases between them. Germline lookup yields CDR1 SGHDT and CDR2 YYEEEE. CDR3 size: 14 residues. This clonotype appeared a few times. Its matching antigen is unknown. TCR beta CDR3 regions were amplified from RNA transcripts. HTBI primers drove first-round RT-PCR of the TCR CDR3. MiXCR, applied by TCRdb to the multiplex PCR reads, yields one record per CDR3 protein. The sample has around 300,000 distinct CDR3 sequences; around 20% are singletons. The study, taken as a whole, reports: Blood also showed most of the thyroid clonotypes that were expanded above 0.001. Classification by a 13 V-J model distinguished ophthalmopathy from stable hyperthyroidism.

Clinical symptoms, serum thyroxine, TRAb, thyroid ultrasound and orbital computed tomography established diagnosis. The rearrangement links TRBV5-6 to TRBJ1-6; no clear D. The clonotype comes from a young man with Graves' ophthalmopathy. Source material: blood. In nucleotides, the CDR3 is TGTGCCAGCAGCAAGGGCTTTGCTAATTCACCCCTCCACTTT. Protein: CASSKGFANSPLHF.